These 22 T cell receptor beta chains originate from one sample sequenced in a study of shared clonotypes between healthy human individuals. TCRdb's copy holds only in-frame clones and misses some; the assay was immunoSEQ multiplex PCR. The table shows about 2 million clones, with about 95% occurring only once. CD45RO-negative CD8 cells positively selected for CCR7 made up the naive population, which excluded terminally differentiated effector memory CD45RA+ cells. What was sequenced was naive CD8+ T cells sorted from blood. These receptors originate from a man younger than 35 in good health.

The J gene is TRBJ2-7, the V gene TRBV11-2, with unresolved D. The CDR3 is 14 amino acids. V was cut by 1 base and J by 2 bases, with 9 bases left in between. The germline gives CDR1 SGHAT, CDR2 FQNNGV. CDR3 sequence: CASSLGSGTYEQYF. CDR3 DNA sequence: TGTGCCAGCAGCTTAGGTTCGGGTACCTACGAGCAGTACTTC.

This chain connects TRBV4-3 to TRBJ2-5, with unresolved D. The CDR3 is 15 amino acids. Germline CDR1 reads LGHNA; CDR2 reads YSLEER. V lost 4 bases and J 2 bases, leaving 14 bases between the germline ends. The CDR3 DNA is TGCGCCAGCAGCCGCGGCAGTTTAAGTCAAGAGACCCAGTACTTC. It encodes CASSRGSLSQETQYF.

Note on this clone: The sample has other DNA sequences that encode this CDR3 too. The chain uses TRBV4-1 and TRBJ2-7; D unclear. CDR1 and CDR2 (germline): MGHRA, YSYEKL. The V end was cut by 0 bases, the J end by 2 bases, with 5 bases between. CDR3 length: 13 amino acids. CDR3 residues: CASSQEGTYEQYF. For the CDR3, the DNA is TGCGCCAGCAGCCAAGAAGGGACCTACGAGCAGTACTTC.

The chain has TRBV27 and TRBJ2-7; the match to TRBD2 covers 10 bases. V gave up 5 bases and J gave up 3 bases; unmatched junction bases: 7. The CDR3 consists of 15 residues. The germline V gene has CDR1 MNHEY and CDR2 SMNVEV (reference sequence). The CDR3 sequence is CASSSSGGTHYEQYF. The CDR3 DNA sequence: TGTGCCAGCAGTAGTAGCGGGGGGACTCACTACGAGCAGTACTTC.

The J gene is TRBJ2-5, the V gene TRBV5-4; no reliable D call. Germline V gene data show CDR1 as SGHNT and CDR2 as YYREEE (reference sequence). CDR3 length: 15 amino acids. Trimming removed 0 bases from V and 0 bases from J, with 9 bases in between. The CDR3 DNA reads as TGTGCCAGCAGCTTGGATTTATTGTACCAAGAGACCCAGTACTTC. Protein: CASSLDLLYQETQYF.

This chain uses TRBV13 with TRBJ2-5, with TRBD2 identical over 9 bases. CDR3 length equals 17 residues. V lost 5 bases to trimming and J lost 5 bases; unmatched junction nucleotides: 15. The germline V gene encodes CDR1 PRHDT and CDR2 FYEKMQ (reference sequence). For the CDR3, the DNA is TGTGCCAGCAGCCCCTCCCCCCCCCTAGCGGGGTTGGAGACCCAGTACTTC. Translating gives CASSPSPPLAGLETQYF.

The chain has TRBV9 and TRBJ2-1, with D unresolved. The CDR3 is 12 residues long. V dropped 1 base and J dropped 8 bases, with 7 bases sitting between them. CDR1 is SGDLS and CDR2 is YYNGEE in the germline V gene. The CDR3 bases are TGTGCCAGCAGCGTAACTACTTATGAGCAGTTCTTC. Protein: CASSVTTYEQFF.

This clone was seen just once. The V call is TRBV20-1, the J call TRBJ2-1; D gene ambiguous. V shed 6 bases and J shed 7 bases, with 7 bases lying between them. Germline V lookup: CDR1 DFQATT, CDR2 SNEGSKA (reference sequence). The CDR3 has 10 residues. CDR3 sequence reads: CSATENEQFF. DNA for the CDR3: TGCAGTGCAACGGAGAATGAGCAGTTCTTC.

This sequence joins TRBV6-6 and TRBJ1-2; D unresolved. The V gene's germline CDR1 is MNHNY and CDR2 SVGAGI (reference sequence). The CDR3 runs to 14 residues. Trimming left V 1 base short and J 2 bases short, with 8 bases between. The CDR3 DNA sequence: TGTGCCAGCAGTTACTTGGCACCAAACTATGGCTACACCTTC. Translated, it gives CASSYLAPNYGYTF.

The V gene is TRBV5-1, the J gene TRBJ2-7; weak D call: TRBD1 (6 bases). CDR3 length: 16 amino acids. The V end was cut by 4 bases, the J end by 2 bases, with 19 bases between. Germline V gene lookup returns CDR1 SGHRS and CDR2 YFSETQ. This CDR3 is CASSTMEGRGTYEQYF. The CDR3, as DNA: TGCGCCAGCAGCACAATGGAAGGAAGGGGGACCTACGAGCAGTACTTC.

This clone has only one observation. This chain joins TRBV2 and TRBJ2-7; D uncertain. CDR3 size: 17 residues. Trimming removed 1 base from V and 0 bases from J, with 16 bases in between. Germline CDR1 and CDR2: SNHLY and FYNNEI. CDR3 in DNA: TGTGCCAGCAGTGAAGTCAAGGCTCTCTGGGACTCCTACGAGCAGTACTTC. Residues: CASSEVKALWDSYEQYF. The full variable domain, rest sourced from reference TRBV2 and TRBJ2-7, is EPEVTQTPSHQVTQMGQEVILRCVPISNHLYFYWYRQILGQKVEFLVSFYNNEISEKSEIFDDQFSVERPDGSNFTLKIRSTKLEDSAMYFCASSEVKALWDSYEQYFGPGTRLTVT.

This clone was observed a few times. This chain connects TRBV27 to TRBJ1-5; 7 nucleotides match TRBD1. V was clipped by 5 bases and J by 7 bases; unmatched bases: 8. The CDR3 has 14 residues. Germline V gives CDR1 MNHEY, CDR2 SMNVEV (reference sequence). Written as DNA, the CDR3 is TGTGCCAGCAGTGCAACAGGGGAAGGACAGCCCCAGCATTTT. Protein product: CASSATGEGQPQHF.

The gene calls are TRBV5-6 and TRBJ2-6; D is ambiguous. Germline V gives CDR1 SGHDT, CDR2 YYEEEE. The V end was cut by 0 bases, the J end by 2 bases, with 3 bases between. CDR3 length: 14 residues. CDR3 bases: TGTGCCAGCAGCTTGGCCGCTGGGGCCAACGTCCTGACTTTC. It is translated as CASSLAAGANVLTF.

The chain couples TRBV7-9 to TRBJ2-6; D might be TRBD1 (5 bases). Germline assignment: CDR1 SEHNR and CDR2 FQNEAQ (reference sequence). This CDR3 spans 19 amino acids. V was shortened by 4 bases and J by 0 bases, with 19 bases between the two germline ends. The CDR3 nucleotides read TGTGCCAGCAGCTCCCCTAGGGGCCAGACGAGCTCTGGGGCCAACGTCCTGACTTTC. Its translation is CASSSPRGQTSSGANVLTF.

The chain recombines TRBV7-9 with TRBJ2-5, with D perhaps TRBD1 or TRBD2 (5 bases each). Germline V gene lookup returns CDR1 SEHNR and CDR2 FQNEAQ (reference sequence). This CDR3 comprises 16 residues. V was pared by 1 base and J by 5 bases, with 17 bases between. The CDR3 sequence is CASSLEWQGGGETQYF. The CDR3 nucleotides read TGTGCCAGCAGCTTAGAGTGGCAGGGTGGAGGCGAGACCCAGTACTTC.

The rearrangement uses TRBV10-2 and TRBJ1-5; tentative D call: TRBD1 (5 bases). The V gene's germline CDR1 is WSHSY and CDR2 SAAADI. The CDR3 has 18 residues. V lost 3 bases to trimming and J lost 3 bases, with 21 bases between them. In DNA, the CDR3 is TGCGCCAGCAGTGACCCCTTTTCCGACAGCAGATTCAATCAGCCCCAGCATTTT. It specifies CASSDPFSDSRFNQPQHF.

CDR3 amino acids: CSVADFEGYSYEQYF. CDR3 DNA: TGCAGCGTTGCCGACTTCGAGGGATACTCCTACGAGCAGTACTTC. This chain connects TRBV29-1 to TRBJ2-7, with a possible D match to TRBD2 (5 bases). The CDR3 has 15 amino acids. The V gene's germline CDR1 is SQVTM and CDR2 ANQGSEA. V gave up 4 bases and J gave up 0 bases, with 16 bases separating them.

This clone showed up just once. This rearrangement joins TRBV7-8 to TRBJ2-5; 12 bases agree with TRBD2. The CDR3 loop spans 20 amino acids. The V gene end was trimmed by 1 base and the J gene end by 5 bases; junction bases not matched to a gene: 17. Germline CDR1 SGHVS, CDR2 FQNEAQ. In DNA form, the CDR3 reads TGTGCCAGCAGCTTAGGGCTAGCGGGAGGGCCGTTATTTTTTACGGAGACCCAGTACTTC. Protein: CASSLGLAGGPLFFTETQYF.

The rearrangement links TRBV27 to TRBJ1-6; the D is unclear. Germline V CDR1 and CDR2: MNHEY, SMNVEV (reference sequence). V was clipped by 4 bases and J by 9 bases, with 16 bases between them. This CDR3 region has 15 residues. CDR3 residues: CASSSPEGQSSPLHF. Written as DNA, the CDR3 is TGTGCCAGCAGTTCTCCCGAGGGTCAGAGTTCACCCCTCCACTTT.

This chain connects TRBV7-2 to TRBJ2-7; D uncertain. The length of the CDR3 is 12 residues. V dropped 4 bases and J dropped 6 bases, with 10 bases sitting between them. Germline values: CDR1 SGHTA, CDR2 FQGNSA. CDR3 sequence (DNA): TGTGCCAGCAGCTACGTTAGTCGCGAGCAGTACTTC. The encoded protein is CASSYVSREQYF. The full variable domain, rest sourced from reference TRBV7-2 and TRBJ2-7, is GAGVSQSPSNKVTEKGKDVELRCDPISGHTALYWYRQSLGQGLEFLIYFQGNSAPDKSGLPSDRFSAERTGGSVSTLTIQRTQQEDSAVYLCASSYVSREQYFGPGTRLTVT.

The chain employs TRBV4-2 and TRBJ2-1, with TRBD2 as a possible D gene (5 bases). The germline gives CDR1 LGHNA, CDR2 YNFKEQ. The CDR3 consists of 16 residues. V was cut by 1 base and J by 4 bases, with 14 bases left in between. The chain's CDR3 is CASSQVGLISYNEQFF. The CDR3 DNA follows: TGTGCCAGCAGCCAAGTCGGACTTATATCGTACAATGAGCAGTTCTTC.

Here the CDR3 DNA reads TGCGCCAGCAGTGGGACAGGGGAAAGTCAAGAGACCCAGTACTTC. Its translation: CASSGTGESQETQYF. The chain employs TRBV10-1 and TRBJ2-5, with 9 bases that match TRBD1. The CDR3 extends over 15 amino acids. Germline V lookup: CDR1 WNHNN, CDR2 SYGVQD (reference sequence). With 4 bases clipped from V and 2 bases from J, the junction kept 5 bases outside the gene matches.